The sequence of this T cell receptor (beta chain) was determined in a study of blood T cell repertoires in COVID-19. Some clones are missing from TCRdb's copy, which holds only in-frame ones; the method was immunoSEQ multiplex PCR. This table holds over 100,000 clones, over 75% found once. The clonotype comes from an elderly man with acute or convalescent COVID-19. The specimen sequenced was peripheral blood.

For the CDR3, the DNA is TGCAGCGTAACACAGGGGGGCATTGGAAACACCATATATTTT. The encoded protein is CSVTQGGIGNTIYF. The V call is TRBV29-1, the J call TRBJ1-3; 8 positions agree with TRBD1. There are 14 residues in the CDR3. V lost 6 bases to trimming and J lost 3 bases; unmatched junction nucleotides: 7. The germline V gene has CDR1 SQVTM and CDR2 ANQGSEA.